These 30 T cell receptor beta chains came from one sample sequenced in a study of blood T cell repertoires in COVID-19. TCRdb keeps only in-frame clones here, not all; method: immunoSEQ multiplex PCR. The sample records some 110,000 clones, approximately 86% being singletons. The sample consisted of peripheral blood. The receptors shown here come from a middle-aged man with acute or convalescent COVID-19.

J is TRBJ2-1 and V is TRBV7-6; 7 bases are a match to TRBD2. Per germline, CDR1 SGHVS and CDR2 FNYEAQ. The V gene end was trimmed by 4 bases and the J gene end by 7 bases; junction bases not matched to a gene: 16. The CDR3 loop spans 17 amino acids. The CDR3 spells CASSSLLRGSSRNEQFF. The DNA of the CDR3 is TGTGCCAGCAGCTCACTCCTGCGCGGGAGTAGCAGGAATGAGCAGTTCTTC.

This rearrangement joins TRBV15 to TRBJ2-1; 13 bases match TRBD2. The CDR3 consists of 15 residues. Per the germline V gene, CDR1 is LNHNV and CDR2 is YYDKDF (reference sequence). Trimming took 5 bases from V and 4 from J; bases not matched to a gene: 2. CDR3 DNA sequence: TGTGCCACCAGCGGACTAGCGGGAGCTTACAATGAGCAGTTCTTC. Protein sequence: CATSGLAGAYNEQFF. Using reference TRBV15 and TRBJ2-1 for the parts outside the CDR3, the full variable domain is DAMVIQNPRYQVTQFGKPVTLSCSQTLNHNVMYWYQQKSSQAPKLLFHYYDKDFNNEADTPDNFQSRRPNTSFCFLDIRSPGLGDTAMYLCATSGLAGAYNEQFFGPGTRLTVL.

The J gene is TRBJ2-4, the V gene TRBV5-5; D unclear. This CDR3 contains 13 residues. Trimming took off 1 base at V and 5 bases at J, with 7 bases between the two ends. The germline CDR1 and CDR2 sequences are SGHKS and YYEKEE (reference sequence). The chain's CDR3 is CASSLNTENIQYF. CDR3 bases: TGTGCCAGCAGCTTGAACACAGAAAACATTCAGTACTTC.

The genes are TRBV7-9 and TRBJ1-4, with a possible D match to TRBD1 (5 bases). Germline CDR1 and CDR2: SEHNR and FQNEAQ (reference sequence). Trimming removed 5 bases from V and 7 bases from J, with 17 bases in between. The CDR3 runs 15 residues. CDR3 sequence (DNA): TGTGCCAGCAGCCCCCGACAGTCGTCGGTTGAAAAACTGTTTTTT. Translation: CASSPRQSSVEKLFF.

This chain links TRBV25-1 with TRBJ1-5; 8 nucleotides match TRBD1. CDR3 length: 13 residues. With 8 bases clipped from V and 6 bases from J, the junction kept 6 bases outside the gene matches. Germline V CDR1 and CDR2: MGHDK, SYGVNS. The CDR3 sequence: CASGTGTGQPQHF. For the CDR3, the DNA is TGTGCCAGCGGCACGGGGACAGGTCAGCCCCAGCATTTT.

This rearrangement joins TRBV19 to TRBJ2-2, with 13 bases that match TRBD2. V was pared by 5 bases and J by 3 bases, with 6 bases of the junction left unmatched. This CDR3 spans 17 amino acids. The germline CDR1 and CDR2 sequences are LNHDA and SQIVND (reference sequence). CDR3 sequence: CASSLRTSGGYTGELFF. Written as DNA, the CDR3 is TGTGCCAGTAGTCTCCGGACTAGCGGGGGTTACACCGGGGAGCTGTTTTTT.

J is TRBJ2-1 and V is TRBV6-5; 13 bases are a match to TRBD2. The V segment lost 5 bases and the J segment 8 bases; nucleotides outside the gene matches: 6. Germline CDR1 reads MNHEY; CDR2 reads SVGAGI. This CDR3 is built from 15 residues. The CDR3 sequence: CASSILAGGPDEQFF. In DNA, the CDR3 is TGTGCCAGCAGTATACTAGCGGGGGGGCCGGATGAGCAGTTCTTC.

The chain is built from TRBV29-1 and TRBJ1-1, with no clear D. CDR1 and CDR2 from the germline V gene are SQVTM and ANQGSEA. V was clipped by 3 bases and J by 11 bases, with 13 bases between them. The CDR3 loop spans 11 amino acids. CDR3 loop: CSVDLGRGAFF. The CDR3 nucleotides read TGCAGCGTTGACCTGGGCCGAGGGGCTTTCTTT.

This chain uses TRBV7-9 with TRBJ1-3, with D possibly being TRBD1 (5 bases). The CDR3 spans 14 residues. Germline CDR1 SEHNR, CDR2 FQNEAQ (reference sequence). Trimming shortened V by 0 bases and J by 2 bases, and 5 bases separated the two germline ends. The CDR3 DNA follows: TGTGCCAGCAGCTTAGCGGACACTGGAAACACCATATATTTT. Amino acid sequence: CASSLADTGNTIYF. Full variable domain (remainder filled in from reference TRBV7-9 and TRBJ1-3): DTGVSQNPRHKITKRGQNVTFRCDPISEHNRLYWYRQTLGQGPEFLTYFQNEAQLEKSRLLSDRFSAERPKGSFSTLEIQRTEQGDSAMYLCASSLADTGNTIYFGEGSWLTVV.

The chain couples TRBV3-1 (or the pseudogene TRBV3-2) to TRBJ1-3, with D unclear. The CDR3 extends over 16 amino acids. CDR1 is LGHDT and CDR2 is YNNKEL in the germline V gene (reference sequence). Trimming stripped 0 bases from V and 2 bases from J, with 11 bases between. DNA for the CDR3: TGTGCCAGCAGCCAAGACCCCCTTGCAGCTGGAAACACCATATATTTT. It is translated as CASSQDPLAAGNTIYF.

This rearrangement joins TRBV5-1 to TRBJ1-3; the match to TRBD1 covers 8 bases. J gave up 8 bases and V 3 bases, and 7 bases lay outside the gene matches. Germline CDR1 and CDR2: SGHRS and YFSETQ. This CDR3 has 14 residues. The CDR3: CASSSDRVFDTIYF. The CDR3, as DNA: TGCGCCAGCAGCTCGGACAGGGTGTTTGACACCATATATTTT.

Notes on this clone: One junction end does not reproduce the germline sequence, and a read error may be involved. The chain is built from TRBV7-9 and TRBJ1-2; D may be TRBD1 (5 bases). This CDR3 region has 13 residues. The V gene's germline CDR1 is SEHNR and CDR2 FQNEAQ (reference sequence). CDR3 loop: CASNLEAGDGYTF. CDR3 nucleotide sequence: TGTGCCAGCAACTTAGAGGCGGGGGACGGCTACACCTTC.

A word on this clone: One junction end does not reproduce the germline sequence, and a read error may be involved. The chain carries TRBV5-4 and TRBJ1-4; 10 bases are shared with TRBD1. The CDR3 length is 13 residues. The germline gives CDR1 SGHNT, CDR2 YYREEE (reference sequence). The CDR3 sequence: CASSLTGRGQGIF. DNA for the CDR3: TGTGCCAGCAGCTTGACTGGGCGGGGACAGGGGATTTTT. Full variable domain (missing parts from reference TRBV5-4 and TRBJ1-4): ETGVTQSPTHLIKTRGQQVTLRCSSQSGHNTVSWYQQALGQGPQFIFQYYREEENGRGNFPPRFSGLQFPNYSSELNVNALELDDSALYLCASSLTGRGQGIFGSGTQLSVL.

The chain is built from TRBV7-2 and TRBJ2-7; a weak D match, TRBD1 (5 bases). The CDR3 is 16 amino acids. From germline, CDR1 is SGHTA and CDR2 FQGNSA. With 1 base removed from V and 0 bases from J, the gap between germline ends came to 13 bases. The CDR3 DNA sequence: TGTGCCAGCAGCTTAGATGTAGGGGTAAGCTCCTACGAGCAGTACTTC. It is translated as CASSLDVGVSSYEQYF. Full variable domain (outside the CDR3, taken from reference TRBV7-2 and TRBJ2-7): GAGVSQSPSNKVTEKGKDVELRCDPISGHTALYWYRQSLGQGLEFLIYFQGNSAPDKSGLPSDRFSAERTGGSVSTLTIQRTQQEDSAVYLCASSLDVGVSSYEQYFGPGTRLTVT.

The chain couples TRBV18 to TRBJ2-6; D may be TRBD2 (5 bases). V lost 3 bases, J lost 4 bases, and 10 bases lay in between. CDR3 length equals 15 residues. Per germline, CDR1 KGHSH and CDR2 LQKENI. The CDR3, as DNA: TGTGCCAGCTCACCCGGGGTTTCCGGGGCCAACGTCCTGACTTTC. It translates to CASSPGVSGANVLTF.

Remarks on this clone: Other nucleotide sequences in the sample specify the same CDR3. The rearrangement links TRBV10-3 to TRBJ2-7; D gene ambiguous. The CDR3 is 12 residues long. Germline V CDR1 and CDR2: ENHRY, SYGVKD. The V gene lost 3 bases and the J gene lost 0 bases, with 3 bases spanning the gap. The DNA for the CDR3 is TGTGCCATCAGTGACAGCTCCTACGAGCAGTACTTC. Amino acid sequence: CAISDSSYEQYF.

The chain uses TRBV30 and TRBJ1-2; TRBD1 aligns across 7 bases. V shed 0 bases and J 4 bases; nucleotides not matched to a gene: 23. Germline V gene data show CDR1 as GTSNPN and CDR2 as SVGIG (reference sequence). This CDR3 region has 20 residues. The CDR3 nucleotides are TGTGCCTGGAGTGTTGTGGTGGCAGTGACAGGGAGTCTTTTCGGCTATGGCTACACCTTC. Translated: CAWSVVVAVTGSLFGYGYTF.

This chain uses TRBV21-1 with TRBJ1-4; TRBD1, the table's D call, lacks a check against the DNA. TRBV21-1 is a pseudogene locus. The CDR3 has 20 amino acids. The CDR3 is CASSPPDPRTGRETNEKLFF. The CDR3 DNA sequence: TGTGCCAGCAGCCCCCCGGACCCGCGCACAGGAAGGGAAACTAATGAAAAACTGTTTTTT.

The chain couples TRBV25-1 to TRBJ2-1, with 7 bases matching TRBD2. With 2 bases clipped from V and 4 bases from J, the junction kept 8 bases outside the gene matches. This CDR3 has 16 amino acids. Germline-derived CDR1 and CDR2 are MGHDK and SYGVNS. The CDR3 here is CASSEMTLAEYNEQFF. In nucleotides, the CDR3 is TGTGCCAGCAGTGAAATGACGCTAGCGGAGTACAATGAGCAGTTCTTC.

The V gene is TRBV5-1, the J gene TRBJ2-1; the D gene is possibly TRBD1 (6 bases). V was trimmed by 0 bases and J by 2 bases, leaving 12 bases between them. The CDR3 is made up of 16 amino acids. CDR1 and CDR2 from the germline V gene are SGHRS and YFSETQ. In nucleotides, the CDR3 is TGCGCCAGCAGCTTGGTAGGTGGGACACCCTACAATGAGCAGTTCTTC. Translated, it gives CASSLVGGTPYNEQFF.

The CDR3 reads CASSLPGEHQPQHF. CDR3 DNA: TGTGCCAGCAGTTTACCCGGGGAACATCAGCCCCAGCATTTT. The V call is TRBV28, the J call TRBJ1-5; D is undetermined. Trimming removed 2 bases from V and 5 bases from J, with 10 bases in between. CDR3 length: 14 residues. Germline CDR1 and CDR2: MDHEN and SYDVKM. Together with reference TRBV28 and TRBJ1-5, the CDR3 gives the full variable domain: DVKVTQSSRYLVKRTGEKVFLECVQDMDHENMFWYRQDPGLGLRLIYFSYDVKMKEKGDIPEGYSVSREKKERFSLILESASTNQTSMYLCASSLPGEHQPQHFGDGTRLSIL.

The chain employs TRBV11-2 and TRBJ1-1; 9 bases match TRBD1. Germline CDR1 reads SGHAT; CDR2 reads FQNNGV. V dropped 3 bases and J dropped 1; count of bases not matched to a gene: 3. The CDR3 has 15 residues. CDR3 nucleotides: TGTGCCAGCAGCTTCGGGGGACAGGGGAACACTGAAGCTTTCTTT. It codes for CASSFGGQGNTEAFF.

The chain couples TRBV7-9 to TRBJ2-3, with 8 nucleotides matching TRBD2. The CDR3 covers 14 residues. CDR1 SEHNR and CDR2 FQNEAQ come from the germline V gene (reference sequence). J lost 2 bases, V lost 11 bases, and 9 bases had no gene match. CDR3 DNA sequence: TGTGCCGGGGGAACTAGCGGAAACACAGATACGCAGTATTTT. Residues: CAGGTSGNTDTQYF. The full variable domain, rest sourced from reference TRBV7-9 and TRBJ2-3, is DTGVSQNPRHKITKRGQNVTFRCDPISEHNRLYWYRQTLGQGPEFLTYFQNEAQLEKSRLLSDRFSAERPKGSFSTLEIQRTEQGDSAMYLCAGGTSGNTDTQYFGPGTRLTVL.

The CDR3 nucleotides are TGTGCCAGCAGCGAACAGGGCTCTGGAAACACCATATATTTT. Protein: CASSEQGSGNTIYF. The V and J genes are TRBV11-2 and TRBJ1-3, with a possible D match to TRBD1 (6 bases). Trimming left V 5 bases short and J 0 bases short, with 8 bases between. Looked up from germline, CDR1 is SGHAT and CDR2 is FQNNGV. The CDR3 loop spans 14 amino acids.

The CDR3 loop reads CASSLDRGFRDTGELFF. The CDR3 DNA follows: TGTGCCAGCAGCCTGGACAGGGGATTTAGAGACACCGGGGAGCTGTTTTTT. The chain uses TRBV14 and TRBJ2-2, with 9 bases matching TRBD1. V trimming: 4 bases; J trimming: 3 bases; junction bases outside the gene matches: 9. Looked up from germline, CDR1 is SGHDN and CDR2 is FVKESK. CDR3 length: 17 residues.

The chain recombines TRBV27 with TRBJ2-7, with D uncertain. There are 16 residues in the CDR3. V gave up 6 bases and J gave up 1 base, with 19 bases separating them. In germline, CDR1 is MNHEY, CDR2 SMNVEV (reference sequence). DNA for the CDR3: TGTGCCAGCAGCCGAACCCTTAGTCTTTCGTCCTACGAGCAGTACTTC. Amino acids: CASSRTLSLSSYEQYF.

The chain carries TRBV6-5 and TRBJ2-3; D is perhaps TRBD1 (5 bases). The CDR3 sequence is 15 residues long. Trimming left V 0 bases short and J 3 bases short, with 10 bases between. Germline V gene data show CDR1 as MNHEY and CDR2 as SVGAGI. The DNA for the CDR3 is TGTGCCAGCAGTTACTCGGGGCTGGGGACAGATACGCAGTATTTT. Translated: CASSYSGLGTDTQYF.

The CDR3 is CATSDPSPGETQYF. In nucleotides, the CDR3 is TGTGCCACCAGTGACCCCTCCCCGGGAGAGACCCAGTACTTC. The chain links TRBV24-1 to TRBJ2-5; D not resolved. This CDR3 region has 14 residues. Germline assignment: CDR1 KGHDR and CDR2 SFDVKD. The ends were cut back, 4 bases at V and 4 bases at J, with 12 bases in the middle.

In this sample, this clone turned up a few times. The V call is TRBV3-1 (or the pseudogene TRBV3-2), the J call TRBJ2-7; D ambiguous. Trimming left V 5 bases short and J 7 bases short, with 30 bases between. The CDR3 runs 18 residues. Germline CDR1 reads LGHDT; CDR2 reads YNNKEL (reference sequence). For the CDR3, the DNA is TGTGCCAGCAGCTATTCGGGTTTTAGTGCCTCAGAGATTGGGGAGCAGTACTTC. It specifies CASSYSGFSASEIGEQYF.

This chain links TRBV5-1 with TRBJ1-2; 10 nucleotides line up with TRBD1. The CDR3 has 15 amino acids. The ends lost 2 bases at V and 4 bases at J; junction bases unmatched: 5. From germline, CDR1 is SGHRS and CDR2 YFSETQ. This CDR3 is CASSLRQGALYGYTF. CDR3 nucleotide sequence: TGCGCCAGCAGCTTACGACAGGGGGCCCTCTATGGCTACACCTTC.